This T cell receptor (beta chain) originates from a study of early T cells in non-severe SARS-CoV-2 infection. Across the whole study: Sequencing input comprised bulk RNA from unsorted whole blood; chain pairing was not available. General study results and limits: Anti-spike CD8 responses were favored in VDJdb matching, and private and CD4 specificities were missed.

Details on this clonotype: Antigen specificity is unknown.

Individual cDNA molecules carried attached unique molecular identifiers. TCRdb independently ran MiXCR on the 5' RACE reads; one entry per CDR3 protein. This sample carries tens of thousands of distinct CDR3 sequences, around 13% of them seen once, and the ten largest clones take over 1%. CDR1 and CDR2 from the germline V gene are PRHDT and FYEKMQ (reference sequence). The CDR3 is made up of 18 amino acids. V gave up 3 bases and J gave up 0 bases; unmatched junction bases: 6. The genes are TRBV13 and TRBJ2-1, with 12 positions matching TRBD2. Sequencing was performed on whole blood. This receptor was obtained from an adult who was a healthcare worker with PCR-confirmed SARS-CoV-2 infection or an uninfected control (not recorded which). The CDR3 nucleotides read TGTGCCAGCAGCTTCTGGACTAGCGGGACAAGCTCCTACAATGAGCAGTTCTTC. Translating it yields CASSFWTSGTSSYNEQFF.